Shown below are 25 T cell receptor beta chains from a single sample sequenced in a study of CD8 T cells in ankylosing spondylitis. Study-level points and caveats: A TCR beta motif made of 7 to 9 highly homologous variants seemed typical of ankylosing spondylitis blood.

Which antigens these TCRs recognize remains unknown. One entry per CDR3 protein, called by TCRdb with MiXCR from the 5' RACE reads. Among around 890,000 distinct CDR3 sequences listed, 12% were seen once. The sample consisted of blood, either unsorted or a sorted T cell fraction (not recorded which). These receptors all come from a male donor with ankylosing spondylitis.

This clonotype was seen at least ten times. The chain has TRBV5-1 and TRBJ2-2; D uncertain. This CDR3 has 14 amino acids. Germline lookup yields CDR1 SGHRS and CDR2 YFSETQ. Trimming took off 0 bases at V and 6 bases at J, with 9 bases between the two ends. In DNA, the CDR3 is TGCGCCAGCAGCTTGGCGGCATCGGCCGGGGAGCTGTTTTTT. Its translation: CASSLAASAGELFF. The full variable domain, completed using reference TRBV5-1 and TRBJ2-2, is KAGVTQTPRYLIKTRGQQVTLSCSPISGHRSVSWYQQTPGQGLQFLFEYFSETQRNKGNFPGRFSGRQFSNSRSEMNVSTLELGDSALYLCASSLAASAGELFFGEGSRLTVL.

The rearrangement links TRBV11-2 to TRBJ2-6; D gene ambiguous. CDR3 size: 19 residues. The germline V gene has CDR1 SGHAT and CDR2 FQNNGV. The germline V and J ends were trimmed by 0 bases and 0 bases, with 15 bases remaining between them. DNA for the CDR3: TGTGCCAGCAGCTTAGATTGGTCCCACTCTAGCTCTGGGGCCAACGTCCTGACTTTC. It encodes CASSLDWSHSSSGANVLTF.

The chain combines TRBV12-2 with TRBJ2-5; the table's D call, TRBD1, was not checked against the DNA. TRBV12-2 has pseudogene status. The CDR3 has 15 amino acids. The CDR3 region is CASRLRAAGRETQYF. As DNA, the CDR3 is TGTGCAAGTCGCTTAAGGGCCGCAGGGCGCGAGACCCAGTACTTC.

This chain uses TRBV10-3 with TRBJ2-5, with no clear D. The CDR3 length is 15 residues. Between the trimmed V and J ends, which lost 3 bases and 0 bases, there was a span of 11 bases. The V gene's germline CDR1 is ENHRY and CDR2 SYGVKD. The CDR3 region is CAISDLGRYQETQYF. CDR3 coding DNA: TGTGCCATCAGTGATCTTGGACGGTACCAAGAGACCCAGTACTTC.

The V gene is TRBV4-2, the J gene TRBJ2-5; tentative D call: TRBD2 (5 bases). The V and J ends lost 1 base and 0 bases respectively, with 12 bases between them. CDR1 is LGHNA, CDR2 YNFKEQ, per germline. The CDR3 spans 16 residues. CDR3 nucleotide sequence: TGTGCCAGCAGCCAAGGAGGAGGTAGGGACCAAGAGACCCAGTACTTC. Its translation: CASSQGGGRDQETQYF.

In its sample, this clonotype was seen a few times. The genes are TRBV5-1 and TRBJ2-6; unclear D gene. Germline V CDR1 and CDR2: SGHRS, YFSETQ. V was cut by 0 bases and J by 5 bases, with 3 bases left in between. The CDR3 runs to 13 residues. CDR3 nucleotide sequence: TGCGCCAGCAGCTTGGGTCGGGCCAACGTCCTGACTTTC. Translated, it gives CASSLGRANVLTF.

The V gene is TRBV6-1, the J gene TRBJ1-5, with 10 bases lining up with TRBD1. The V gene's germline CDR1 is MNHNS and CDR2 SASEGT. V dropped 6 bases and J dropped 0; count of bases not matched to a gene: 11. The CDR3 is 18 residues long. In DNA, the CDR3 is TGTGCCAGCAGAGCCAAATGGACAGGGGGGGATAGCAATCAGCCCCAGCATTTT. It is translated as CASRAKWTGGDSNQPQHF.

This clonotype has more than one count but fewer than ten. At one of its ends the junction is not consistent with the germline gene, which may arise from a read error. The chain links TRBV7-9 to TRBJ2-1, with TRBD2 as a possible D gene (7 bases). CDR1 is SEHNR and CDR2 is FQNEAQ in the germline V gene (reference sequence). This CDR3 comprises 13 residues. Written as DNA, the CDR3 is TGTGCCAGCAGCTTGTGGGAGGGGACACCGAGTTACTTC. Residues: CASSLWEGTPSYF.

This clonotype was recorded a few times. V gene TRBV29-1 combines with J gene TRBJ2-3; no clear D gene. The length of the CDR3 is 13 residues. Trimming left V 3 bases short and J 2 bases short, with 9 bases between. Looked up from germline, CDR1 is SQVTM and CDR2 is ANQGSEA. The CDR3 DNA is TGCAGCGTTGACATCGGCAACACAGATACGCAGTATTTT. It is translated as CSVDIGNTDTQYF.

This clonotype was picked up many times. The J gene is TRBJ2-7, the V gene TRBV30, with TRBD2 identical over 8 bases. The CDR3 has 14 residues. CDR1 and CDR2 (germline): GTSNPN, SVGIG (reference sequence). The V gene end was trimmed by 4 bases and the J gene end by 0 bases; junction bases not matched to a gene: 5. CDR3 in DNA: TGTGCCTGGACCCGGGAGGGGAGCTCCTACGAGCAGTACTTC. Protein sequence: CAWTREGSSYEQYF.

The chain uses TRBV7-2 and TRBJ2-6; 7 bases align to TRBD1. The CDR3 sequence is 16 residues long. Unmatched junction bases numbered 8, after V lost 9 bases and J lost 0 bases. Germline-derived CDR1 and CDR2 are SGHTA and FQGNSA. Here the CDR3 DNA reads TGTGCCAGAGGGGGACAGAGCGTCTCTGGGGCCAACGTCCTGACTTTC. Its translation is CARGGQSVSGANVLTF.

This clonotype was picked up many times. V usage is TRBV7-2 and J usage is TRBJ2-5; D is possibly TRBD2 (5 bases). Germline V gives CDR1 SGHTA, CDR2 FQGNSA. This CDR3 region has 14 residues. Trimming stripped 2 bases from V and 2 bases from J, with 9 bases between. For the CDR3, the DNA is TGTGCCAGCAGCTTACGAGGGCCGCAAGAGACCCAGTACTTC. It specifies CASSLRGPQETQYF.

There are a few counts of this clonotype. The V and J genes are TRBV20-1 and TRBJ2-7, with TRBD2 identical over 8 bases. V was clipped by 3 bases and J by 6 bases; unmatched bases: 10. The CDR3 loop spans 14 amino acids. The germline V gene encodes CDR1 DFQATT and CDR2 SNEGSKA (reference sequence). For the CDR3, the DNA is TGCAGTGCTAGGCGGGGGGAGGGAGGTACCGAGCAGTACTTC. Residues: CSARRGEGGTEQYF.

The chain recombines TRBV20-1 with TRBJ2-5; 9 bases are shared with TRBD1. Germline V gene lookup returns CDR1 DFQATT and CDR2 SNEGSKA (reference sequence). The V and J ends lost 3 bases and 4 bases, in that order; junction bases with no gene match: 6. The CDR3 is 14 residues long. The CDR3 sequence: CSARGGQGGETQYF. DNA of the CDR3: TGCAGTGCTAGGGGGGGACAGGGAGGAGAGACCCAGTACTTC.

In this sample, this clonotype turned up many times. Here the CDR3 DNA reads TGCGCCAGCAGCTTGGCCGTTACCAAGTATGAGCAGTTCTTC. Protein: CASSLAVTKYEQFF. The rearrangement joins TRBV5-1 to TRBJ2-1; D is unresolved. V gave up 0 bases and J gave up 8 bases, with 12 bases separating them. This CDR3 contains 14 residues. CDR1 is SGHRS and CDR2 is YFSETQ in the germline V gene.

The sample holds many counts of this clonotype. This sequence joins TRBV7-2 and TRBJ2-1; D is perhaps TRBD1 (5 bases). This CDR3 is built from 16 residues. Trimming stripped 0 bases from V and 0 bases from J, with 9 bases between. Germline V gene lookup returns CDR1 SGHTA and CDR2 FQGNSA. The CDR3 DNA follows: TGTGCCAGCAGCTTAGCGGGGCATAGCTCCTACAATGAGCAGTTCTTC. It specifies CASSLAGHSSYNEQFF.

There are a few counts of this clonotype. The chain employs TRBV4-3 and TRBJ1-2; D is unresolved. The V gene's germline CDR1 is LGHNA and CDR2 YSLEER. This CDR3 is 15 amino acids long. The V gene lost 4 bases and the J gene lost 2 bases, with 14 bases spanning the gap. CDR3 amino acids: CASSLSRGSNYGYTF. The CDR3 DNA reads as TGCGCCAGCAGCCTATCCCGGGGTTCGAACTATGGCTACACCTTC.

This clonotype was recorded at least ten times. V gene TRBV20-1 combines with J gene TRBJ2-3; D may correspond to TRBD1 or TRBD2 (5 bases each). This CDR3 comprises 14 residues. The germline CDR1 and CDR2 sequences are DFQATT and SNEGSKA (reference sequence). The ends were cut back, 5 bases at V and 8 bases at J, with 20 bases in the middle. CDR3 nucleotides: TGCAGTGCTCAAACGGAACCGGGGACGGGTACGCAGTATTTT. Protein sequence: CSAQTEPGTGTQYF.

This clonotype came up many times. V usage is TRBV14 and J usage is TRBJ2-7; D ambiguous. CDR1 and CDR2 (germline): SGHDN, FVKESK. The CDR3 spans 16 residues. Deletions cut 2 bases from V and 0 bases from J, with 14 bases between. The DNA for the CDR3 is TGTGCCAGCAGCCAATTCAGCCGCATAAGCTCCTACGAGCAGTACTTC. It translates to CASSQFSRISSYEQYF.

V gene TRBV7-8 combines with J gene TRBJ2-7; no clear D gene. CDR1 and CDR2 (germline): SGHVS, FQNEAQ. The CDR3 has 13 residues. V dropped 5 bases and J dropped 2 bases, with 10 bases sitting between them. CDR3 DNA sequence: TGTGCCAGCAGCGAAGCTGGCACCTACGAGCAGTACTTC. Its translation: CASSEAGTYEQYF.

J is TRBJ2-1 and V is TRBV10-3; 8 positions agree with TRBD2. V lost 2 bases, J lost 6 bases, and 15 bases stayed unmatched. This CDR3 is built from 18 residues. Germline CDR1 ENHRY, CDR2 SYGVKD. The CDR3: CAISERREGHGRINEQFF. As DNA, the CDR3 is TGTGCCATCAGTGAGAGACGGGAGGGCCATGGTCGGATCAATGAGCAGTTCTTC.

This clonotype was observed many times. The CDR3 sequence is CASTRTSGSYEQYF. CDR3 nucleotides: TGTGCCAGCACACGGACTAGCGGGAGCTACGAGCAGTACTTC. This rearrangement joins TRBV6-1 to TRBJ2-7, with TRBD2 matching over 13 bases. CDR3 length: 14 residues. V lost 7 bases to trimming and J lost 3 bases; unmatched junction nucleotides: 3. Germline CDR1 MNHNS, CDR2 SASEGT.

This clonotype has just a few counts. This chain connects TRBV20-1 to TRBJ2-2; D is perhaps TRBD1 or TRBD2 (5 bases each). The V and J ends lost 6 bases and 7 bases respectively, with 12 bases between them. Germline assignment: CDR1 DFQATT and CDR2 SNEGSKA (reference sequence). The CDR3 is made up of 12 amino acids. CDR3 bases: TGCAGTGCCACGAGGGACGTCGGGGAGCTGTTTTTT. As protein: CSATRDVGELFF.

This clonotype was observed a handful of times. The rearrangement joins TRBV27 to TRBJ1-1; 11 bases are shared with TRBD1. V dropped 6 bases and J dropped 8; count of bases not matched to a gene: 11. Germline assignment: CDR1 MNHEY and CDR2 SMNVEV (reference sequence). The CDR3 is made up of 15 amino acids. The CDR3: CASRTGGQGATEAFF. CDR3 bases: TGTGCCAGCAGAACCGGTGGACAGGGGGCTACGGAAGCTTTCTTT.

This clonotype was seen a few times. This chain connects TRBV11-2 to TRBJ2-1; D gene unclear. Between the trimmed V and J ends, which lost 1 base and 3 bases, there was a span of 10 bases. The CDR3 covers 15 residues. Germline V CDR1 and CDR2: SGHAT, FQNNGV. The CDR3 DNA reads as TGTGCCAGCAGCTTAGGTAGGCCGGGCTACAATGAGCAGTTCTTC. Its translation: CASSLGRPGYNEQFF.